The 9 T cell receptor beta chains reported below all come from one sample, sequenced in a study of blood T cell repertoires in COVID-19. Using immunoSEQ multiplex PCR, the repertoire was profiled, and TCRdb retains in-frame clones only, with some absent. The sample has around 300,000 clones; around 86% are singletons. The sample taken for sequencing was peripheral blood. Receptors originate from a woman aged 40 to 50 who had recovered from COVID-19.

The chain combines TRBV3-1 (or the pseudogene TRBV3-2) with TRBJ2-5; TRBD1 is a possible D gene (5 bases). The CDR3 covers 15 residues. CDR1 is LGHDT and CDR2 is YNNKEL in the germline V gene (reference sequence). Trimming stripped 4 bases from V and 3 bases from J, with 15 bases between. CDR3 protein: CASSPRQGAKETQYF. The CDR3, as DNA: TGTGCCAGCAGCCCCCGGCAGGGCGCTAAAGAGACCCAGTACTTC.

V is TRBV3-1 (or the pseudogene TRBV3-2) and J is TRBJ2-1; D uncertain. CDR1 is LGHDT and CDR2 is YNNKEL in the germline V gene (reference sequence). Trimming pared 0 bases from V and 8 bases from J, leaving 11 bases between. The CDR3 is 14 amino acids. The CDR3 DNA reads as TGTGCCAGCAGCCAAGATGTAGCTTCCGATGAGCAGTTCTTC. Translating it yields CASSQDVASDEQFF.

CDR3 bases: TGTGCCAGTAAACACGAGGGACAGAATAACGAAAAACTGTTTTTT. Its protein is CASKHEGQNNEKLFF. The rearrangement uses TRBV19 and TRBJ1-4; 7 bases fit TRBD1. This CDR3 comprises 15 residues. Germline values: CDR1 LNHDA, CDR2 SQIVND (reference sequence). V lost 7 bases and J lost 8; bases outside the gene matches: 13. The full variable domain, in which reference TRBV19 and TRBJ1-4 provide the parts outside the CDR3, is DGGITQSPKYLFRKEGQNVTLSCEQNLNHDAMYWYRQDPGQGLRLIYYSQIVNDFQKGDIAEGYSVSREKKESFPLTVTSAQKNPTAFYLCASKHEGQNNEKLFFGSGTQLSVL.

The genes are TRBV27 and TRBJ1-1; 9 bases fit TRBD1. V lost 5 bases, J lost 5 bases, and 6 bases stayed unmatched. Germline V CDR1 and CDR2: MNHEY, SMNVEV (reference sequence). The CDR3 length is 14 residues. The CDR3 is CASSSTGGWTEAFF. CDR3 coding DNA: TGTGCCAGCAGTAGCACAGGGGGCTGGACTGAAGCTTTCTTT.

The V call is TRBV2, the J call TRBJ2-7, with a weak D call TRBD2 (5 bases). CDR1 is SNHLY and CDR2 is FYNNEI in the germline V gene. The CDR3 totals 14 residues. Trimming removed 9 bases from V and 7 bases from J, with 22 bases in between. Written as DNA, the CDR3 is TGTGCCAGTAGGCCGTCGACTATAGTGGGGGAGCAGTACTTC. This encodes CASRPSTIVGEQYF. Variable domain in full (rest from reference TRBV2 and TRBJ2-7): EPEVTQTPSHQVTQMGQEVILRCVPISNHLYFYWYRQILGQKVEFLVSFYNNEISEKSEIFDDQFSVERPDGSNFTLKIRSTKLEDSAMYFCASRPSTIVGEQYFGPGTRLTVT.

V is TRBV6-1 and J is TRBJ1-2; 8 bases line up with TRBD1. The germline CDR1 and CDR2 sequences are MNHNS and SASEGT. The V segment lost 1 base and the J segment 10 bases; nucleotides outside the gene matches: 8. This CDR3 region has 14 residues. This CDR3 is CASSEGAGGFVYTF. The DNA of the CDR3 is TGTGCCAGCAGTGAAGGGGCAGGGGGCTTCGTCTACACCTTC.

Notes on this clone: Compared with germline, one end of the junction differs, possibly owing to a read error. The chain links TRBV7-9 to TRBJ2-1; the D is unclear. This CDR3 spans 8 amino acids. CDR1 SEHNR and CDR2 FQNEAQ come from the germline V gene (reference sequence). Here the CDR3 reads CASSPAVF. CDR3 coding DNA: TGTGCCAGCAGCCCGGCGGTCTTC.

Turning to this clone: The identical CDR3 is also encoded by other nucleotide sequences in the sample. Here the CDR3 DNA reads TGTGCCAGCAGCTTAGGCGGGAGCTCCTACGAGCAGTACTTC. Its translation is CASSLGGSSYEQYF. V is TRBV5-6 and J is TRBJ2-7; 7 bases are a match to TRBD2. The CDR3 sequence is 14 residues long. V was pared by 2 bases and J by 0 bases, with 2 bases of the junction left unmatched. Per the germline V gene, CDR1 is SGHDT and CDR2 is YYEEEE.

The V and J genes are TRBV19 and TRBJ2-3; D gene ambiguous. Per the germline V gene, CDR1 is LNHDA and CDR2 is SQIVND (reference sequence). The CDR3 consists of 12 residues. The V end lost 3 bases, the J end lost 6 bases, and 7 bases lay between the germline ends. The CDR3, as DNA: TGTGCCAGTAGTATCCCGGAGGATACGCAGTATTTT. Its translation: CASSIPEDTQYF.